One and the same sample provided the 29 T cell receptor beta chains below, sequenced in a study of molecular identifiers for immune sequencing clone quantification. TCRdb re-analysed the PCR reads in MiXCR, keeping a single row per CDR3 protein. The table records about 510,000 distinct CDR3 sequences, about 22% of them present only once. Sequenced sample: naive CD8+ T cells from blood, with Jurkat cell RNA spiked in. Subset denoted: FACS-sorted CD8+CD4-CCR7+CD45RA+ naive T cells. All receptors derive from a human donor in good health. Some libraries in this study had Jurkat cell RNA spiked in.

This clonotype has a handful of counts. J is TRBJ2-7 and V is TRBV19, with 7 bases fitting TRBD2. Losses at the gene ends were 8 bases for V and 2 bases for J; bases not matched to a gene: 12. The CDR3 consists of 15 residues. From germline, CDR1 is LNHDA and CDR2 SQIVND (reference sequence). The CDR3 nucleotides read TGTGCCAGTGGGTGGGGCGGGAGAGGGGCCTACGAGCAGTACTTC. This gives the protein CASGWGGRGAYEQYF.

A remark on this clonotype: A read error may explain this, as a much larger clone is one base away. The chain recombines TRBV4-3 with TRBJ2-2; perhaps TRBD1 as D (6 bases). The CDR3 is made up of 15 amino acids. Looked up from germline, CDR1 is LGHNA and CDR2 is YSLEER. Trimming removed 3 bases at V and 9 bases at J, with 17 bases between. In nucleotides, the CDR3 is TGCGCCAGCAGCCAGAACAGGGATTGGACCAGGGAGCTGTTTTTT. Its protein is CASSQNRDWTRELFF.

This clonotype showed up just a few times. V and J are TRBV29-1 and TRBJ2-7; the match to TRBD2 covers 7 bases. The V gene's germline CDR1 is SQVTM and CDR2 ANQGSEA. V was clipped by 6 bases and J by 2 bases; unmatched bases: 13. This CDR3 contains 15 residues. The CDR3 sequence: CSVRGDGSRPYEQYF. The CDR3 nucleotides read TGCAGCGTCCGGGGGGACGGCAGCAGACCCTACGAGCAGTACTTC.

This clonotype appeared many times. This CDR3 reads CAWSASGWAEAFF. The CDR3 DNA is TGTGCCTGGAGTGCCTCTGGTTGGGCTGAAGCTTTCTTT. J is TRBJ1-1 and V is TRBV30; D is unclear. Germline CDR1 is GTSNPN and CDR2 is SVGIG (reference sequence). The CDR3 runs to 13 residues. V was pared by 1 base and J by 6 bases, with 12 bases between.

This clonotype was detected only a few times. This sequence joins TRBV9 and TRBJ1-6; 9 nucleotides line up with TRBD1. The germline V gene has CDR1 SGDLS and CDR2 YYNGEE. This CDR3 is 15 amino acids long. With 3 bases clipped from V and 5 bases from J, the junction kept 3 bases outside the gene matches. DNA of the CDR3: TGTGCCAGCAGCGGGACAGGGGTCGATAATTCACCCCTCCACTTT. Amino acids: CASSGTGVDNSPLHF.

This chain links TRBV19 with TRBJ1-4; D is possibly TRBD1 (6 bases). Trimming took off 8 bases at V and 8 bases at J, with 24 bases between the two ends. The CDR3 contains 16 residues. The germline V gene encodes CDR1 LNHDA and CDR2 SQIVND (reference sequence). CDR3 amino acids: CASLSLQGEGGEKLFF. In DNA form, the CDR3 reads TGTGCCAGTCTTTCTCTACAGGGTGAAGGAGGAGAAAAACTGTTTTTT. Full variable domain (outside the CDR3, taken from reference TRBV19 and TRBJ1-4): DGGITQSPKYLFRKEGQNVTLSCEQNLNHDAMYWYRQDPGQGLRLIYYSQIVNDFQKGDIAEGYSVSREKKESFPLTVTSAQKNPTAFYLCASLSLQGEGGEKLFFGSGTQLSVL.

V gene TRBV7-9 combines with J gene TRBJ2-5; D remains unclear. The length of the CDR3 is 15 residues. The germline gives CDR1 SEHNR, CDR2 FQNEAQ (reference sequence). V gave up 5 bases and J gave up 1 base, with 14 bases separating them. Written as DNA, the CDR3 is TGTGCCAGCAGCAACACTGCGGTCCCCCAAGAGACCCAGTACTTC. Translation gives CASSNTAVPQETQYF. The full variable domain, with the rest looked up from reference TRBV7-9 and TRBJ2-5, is DTGVSQNPRHKITKRGQNVTFRCDPISEHNRLYWYRQTLGQGPEFLTYFQNEAQLEKSRLLSDRFSAERPKGSFSTLEIQRTEQGDSAMYLCASSNTAVPQETQYFGPGTRLLVL.

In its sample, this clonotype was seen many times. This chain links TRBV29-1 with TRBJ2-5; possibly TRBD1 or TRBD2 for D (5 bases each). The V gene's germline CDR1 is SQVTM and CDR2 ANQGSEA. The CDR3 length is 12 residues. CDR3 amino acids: CSGQGVMETQYF. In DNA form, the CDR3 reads TGCTCAGGGCAGGGAGTTATGGAGACCCAGTACTTC.

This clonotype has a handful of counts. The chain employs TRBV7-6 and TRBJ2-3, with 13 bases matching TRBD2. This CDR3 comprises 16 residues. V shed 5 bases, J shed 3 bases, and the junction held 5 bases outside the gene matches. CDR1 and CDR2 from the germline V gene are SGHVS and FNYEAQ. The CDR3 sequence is CASSPGTSGETDTQYF. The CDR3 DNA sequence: TGTGCCAGCAGCCCTGGGACTAGCGGGGAGACAGATACGCAGTATTTT.

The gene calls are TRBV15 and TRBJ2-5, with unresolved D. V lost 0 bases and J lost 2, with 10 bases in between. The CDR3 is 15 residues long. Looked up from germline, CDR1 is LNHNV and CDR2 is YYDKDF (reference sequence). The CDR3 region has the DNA TGTGCCACCAGCAGAGATATCACACTTCAAGAGACCCAGTACTTC. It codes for CATSRDITLQETQYF.

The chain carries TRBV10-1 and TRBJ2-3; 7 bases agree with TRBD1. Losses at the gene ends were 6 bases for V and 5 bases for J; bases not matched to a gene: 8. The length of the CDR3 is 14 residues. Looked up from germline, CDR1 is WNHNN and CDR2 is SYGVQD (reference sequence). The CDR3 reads CASSAEAGGDTQYF. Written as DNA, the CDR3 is TGCGCCAGCAGCGCGGAGGCAGGGGGAGATACGCAGTATTTT.

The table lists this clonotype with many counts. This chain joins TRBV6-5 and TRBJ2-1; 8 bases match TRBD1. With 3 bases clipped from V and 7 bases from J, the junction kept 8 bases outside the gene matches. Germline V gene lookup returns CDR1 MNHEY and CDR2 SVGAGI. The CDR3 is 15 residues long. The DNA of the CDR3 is TGTGCCAGCAGTTATAGTCAGGGGGCAAAAAATGAGCAGTTCTTC. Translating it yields CASSYSQGAKNEQFF.

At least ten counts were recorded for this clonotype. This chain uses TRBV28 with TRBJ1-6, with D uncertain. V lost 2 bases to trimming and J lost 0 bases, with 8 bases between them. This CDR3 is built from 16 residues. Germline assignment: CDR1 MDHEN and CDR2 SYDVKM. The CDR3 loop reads CASSLHENSYNSPLHF. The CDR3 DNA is TGTGCCAGCAGTTTACACGAAAACTCCTATAATTCACCCCTCCACTTT.

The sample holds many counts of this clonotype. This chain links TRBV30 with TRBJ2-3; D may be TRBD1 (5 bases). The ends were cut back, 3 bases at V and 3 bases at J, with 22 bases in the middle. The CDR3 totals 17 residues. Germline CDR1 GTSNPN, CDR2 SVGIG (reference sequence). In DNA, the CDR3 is TGTGCCTGGAGCGGATGGGGTGGCAGGGATCGGACAGATACGCAGTATTTT. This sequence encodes CAWSGWGGRDRTDTQYF. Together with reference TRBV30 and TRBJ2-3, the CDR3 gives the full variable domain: SQTIHQWPATLVQPVGSPLSLECTVEGTSNPNLYWYRQAAGRGLQLLFYSVGIGQISSEVPQNLSASRPQDRQFILSSKKLLLSDSGFYLCAWSGWGGRDRTDTQYFGPGTRLTVL.

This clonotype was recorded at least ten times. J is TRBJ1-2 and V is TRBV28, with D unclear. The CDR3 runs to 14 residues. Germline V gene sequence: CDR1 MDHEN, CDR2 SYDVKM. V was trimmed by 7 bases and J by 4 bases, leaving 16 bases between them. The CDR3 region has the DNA TGTGCCAGCATGAGGGAATCCGCCAGCTATGGCTACACCTTC. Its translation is CASMRESASYGYTF.

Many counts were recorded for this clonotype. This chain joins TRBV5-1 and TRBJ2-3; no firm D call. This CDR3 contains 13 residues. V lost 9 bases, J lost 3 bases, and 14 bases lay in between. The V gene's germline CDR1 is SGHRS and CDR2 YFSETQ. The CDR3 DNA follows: TGCGCCACCCGTTGGGGTGAGACAGATACGCAGTATTTT. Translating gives CATRWGETDTQYF.

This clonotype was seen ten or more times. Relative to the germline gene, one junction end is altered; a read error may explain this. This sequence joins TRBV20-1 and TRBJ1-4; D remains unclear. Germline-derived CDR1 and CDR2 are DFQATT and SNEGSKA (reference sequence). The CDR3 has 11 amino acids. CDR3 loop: CSAREVTITVF. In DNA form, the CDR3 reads TGCAGTGCTAGAGAGGTTACCATAACTGTTTTT.

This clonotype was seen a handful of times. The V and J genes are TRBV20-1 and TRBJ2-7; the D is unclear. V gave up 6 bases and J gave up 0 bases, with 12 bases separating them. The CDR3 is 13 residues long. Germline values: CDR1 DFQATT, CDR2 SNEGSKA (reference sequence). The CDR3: CSARRHGSYEQYF. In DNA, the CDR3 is TGCAGTGCCAGGAGACATGGCTCCTACGAGCAGTACTTC.

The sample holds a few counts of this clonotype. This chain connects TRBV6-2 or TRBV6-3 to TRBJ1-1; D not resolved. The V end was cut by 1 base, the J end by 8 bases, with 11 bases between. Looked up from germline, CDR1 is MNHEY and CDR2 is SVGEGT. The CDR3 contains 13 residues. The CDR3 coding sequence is TGTGCCAGCAGTTACTTCTCGGGGAACGAAGCTTTCTTT. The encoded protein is CASSYFSGNEAFF.

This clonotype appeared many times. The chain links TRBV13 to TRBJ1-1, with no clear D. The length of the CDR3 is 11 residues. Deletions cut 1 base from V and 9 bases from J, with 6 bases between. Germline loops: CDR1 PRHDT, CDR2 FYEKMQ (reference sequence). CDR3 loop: CASSLDGKAFF. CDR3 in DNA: TGTGCCAGCAGCTTAGACGGGAAAGCTTTCTTT.

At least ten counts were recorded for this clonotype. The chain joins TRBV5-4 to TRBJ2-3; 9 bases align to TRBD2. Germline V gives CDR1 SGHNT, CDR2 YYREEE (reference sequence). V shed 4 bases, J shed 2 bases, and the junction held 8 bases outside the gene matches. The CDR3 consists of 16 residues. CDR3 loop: CASSPYSGGNTDTQYF. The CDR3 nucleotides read TGTGCCAGCAGCCCCTATAGCGGGGGCAACACAGATACGCAGTATTTT.

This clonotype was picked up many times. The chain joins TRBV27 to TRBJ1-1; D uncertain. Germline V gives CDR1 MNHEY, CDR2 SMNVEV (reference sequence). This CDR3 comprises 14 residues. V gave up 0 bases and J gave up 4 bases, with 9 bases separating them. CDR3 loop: CASSLSGSPTEAFF. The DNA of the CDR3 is TGTGCCAGCAGTTTATCTGGCAGCCCCACTGAAGCTTTCTTT.

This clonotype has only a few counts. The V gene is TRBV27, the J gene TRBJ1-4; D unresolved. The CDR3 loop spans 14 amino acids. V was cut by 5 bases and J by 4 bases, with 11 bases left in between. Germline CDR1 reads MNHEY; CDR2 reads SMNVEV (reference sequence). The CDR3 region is CASSPRPLNEKLFF. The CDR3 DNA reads TGTGCCAGCAGTCCAAGGCCCCTTAATGAAAAACTGTTTTTT.

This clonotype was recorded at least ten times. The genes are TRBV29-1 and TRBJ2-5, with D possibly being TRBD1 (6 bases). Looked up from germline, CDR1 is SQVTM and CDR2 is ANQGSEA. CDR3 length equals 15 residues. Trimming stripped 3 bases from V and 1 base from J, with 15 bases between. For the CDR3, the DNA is TGCAGCGTTGACCCTCAGGGACAACTCCAAGAGACCCAGTACTTC. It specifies CSVDPQGQLQETQYF.

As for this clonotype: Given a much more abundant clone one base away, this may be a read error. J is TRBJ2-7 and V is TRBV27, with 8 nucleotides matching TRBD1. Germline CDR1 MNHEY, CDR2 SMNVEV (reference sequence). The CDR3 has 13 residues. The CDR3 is CTSSWTGRYEQYF. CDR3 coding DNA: TGTACCAGCAGTTGGACAGGGCGGTACGAGCAGTACTTC.

CDR3 in amino acids: CSATDVFTRRDQPQHF. In DNA form, the CDR3 reads TGCAGTGCTACGGACGTTTTTACCCGTAGGGATCAGCCCCAGCATTTT. J is TRBJ1-5 and V is TRBV20-1; D gene unclear. V lost 4 bases, J lost 5 bases, and 21 bases lay in between. CDR1 DFQATT and CDR2 SNEGSKA come from the germline V gene (reference sequence). This CDR3 has 16 residues.

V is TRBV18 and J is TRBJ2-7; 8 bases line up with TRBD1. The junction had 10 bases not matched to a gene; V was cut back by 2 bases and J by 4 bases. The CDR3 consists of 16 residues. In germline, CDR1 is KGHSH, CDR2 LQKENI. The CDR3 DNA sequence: TGTGCCAGCTCACCAGAGGGCAGGACAGGGTTTTACGAGCAGTACTTC. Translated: CASSPEGRTGFYEQYF. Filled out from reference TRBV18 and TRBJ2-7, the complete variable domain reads NAGVMQNPRHLVRRRGQEARLRCSPMKGHSHVYWYRQLPEEGLKFMVYLQKENIIDESGMPKERFSAEFPKEGPSILRIQQVVRGDSAAYFCASSPEGRTGFYEQYFGPGTRLTVT.

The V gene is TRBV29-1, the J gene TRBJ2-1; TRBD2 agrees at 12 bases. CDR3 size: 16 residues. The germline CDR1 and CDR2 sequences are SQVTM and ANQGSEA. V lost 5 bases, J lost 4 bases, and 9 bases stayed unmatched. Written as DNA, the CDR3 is TGCAGCGTTCTCCAGACTAGCGGGAGAGGATACAATGAGCAGTTCTTC. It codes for CSVLQTSGRGYNEQFF.

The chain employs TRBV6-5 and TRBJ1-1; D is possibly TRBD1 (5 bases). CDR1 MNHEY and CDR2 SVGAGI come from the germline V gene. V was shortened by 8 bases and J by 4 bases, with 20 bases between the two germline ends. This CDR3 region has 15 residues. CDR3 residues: CASAHARETATEAFF. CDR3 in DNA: TGTGCCAGCGCTCACGCCAGGGAGACAGCCACTGAAGCTTTCTTT.